This TCR beta chain was sequenced during a study of blood T cell repertoires in COVID-19. Study-wide context: The origin of the acute and convalescent COVID-19 samples was the United States, Italy and Spain. PBMCs, B-cell-depleted T cells, or T cells provided the cDNA or gDNA that made up the material.

The CDR3 runs 15 residues. The junction had 4 bases not matched to a gene; V was cut back by 5 bases and J by 2 bases. Germline V gene lookup returns CDR1 SNHLY and CDR2 FYNNEI. Authors' methods: Cell counts per sample came from amplifying reference gene primers. The protocol was immunoSEQ multiplex PCR, while the TCRdb copy is restricted to in-frame clones and leaves out a portion. That table supplies the V and J calls and clone size; D and trimming were determined from the DNA. Of some 290,000 clones in the sample, about 85% were seen once. The chain joins TRBV2 to TRBJ2-5; 11 bases are shared with TRBD2. The sequencing input was peripheral blood. The receptor was isolated from a woman aged 45-65 years who had recovered from COVID-19. CDR3 in amino acids: CASSPGLAAQETQYF. CDR3 nucleotide sequence: TGTGCCAGCAGTCCGGGACTAGCGGCGCAAGAGACCCAGTACTTC.